A selection of T cell receptor beta chains follows, all from one sample in a study of blood T cells in healthy people across ages. MiXCR, run by TCRdb on the 5' RACE reads, gives a single entry per CDR3 protein. Of hundreds of thousands of distinct CDR3 sequences listed, approximately 25% are singletons. The same sample was also used in a study of T cells of mothers and their children.

The sequencing input was blood. The receptors were gathered from a boy aged 5-17 years in good health. Both conserved end residues are part of each CDR3. D genes are given only for firm matches. Clone size is not always given. Where it is, it says once, few, many or a class for expanded clones.

V: TRBV13; J: TRBJ2-1; size: few; D: .; length: 14; CDR3: CASSLGADHNEQFF; DNA: TGTGCCAGCAGCTTAGGGGCAGACCACAATGAGCAGTTCTTC
V: TRBV4-3; J: TRBJ1-2; size: .; D: .; length: 17; CDR3: CASSQYRTAADPRSYTF; DNA: TGCGCCAGCAGCCAATACCGGACAGCTGCCGATCCCAGGAGCTACACCTTC
V: TRBV29-1; J: TRBJ1-2; size: .; D: .; length: 10; CDR3: CSVGGFGYTF; DNA: TGCAGTGTCGGGGGGTTTGGCTACACCTTC
V: TRBV20-1; J: TRBJ2-5; size: few; D: TRBD2; length: 14; CDR3: CSARAKGLAGGIVF; DNA: TGCAGTGCTAGAGCTAAAGGACTAGCGGGAGGCATCGTGTTC
V: TRBV7-8; J: TRBJ2-5; size: few; D: .; length: 13; CDR3: CASSAMIQETQYF; DNA: TGTGCCAGCAGCGCAATGATTCAAGAGACCCAGTACTTC
V: TRBV29-1; J: TRBJ2-1; size: few; D: TRBD2; length: 16; CDR3: CSVGLPSGGSYNEQFF; DNA: TGCAGCGTTGGTCTCCCTAGCGGGGGATCCTACAATGAGCAGTTCTTC
V: TRBV13; J: TRBJ2-1; size: .; D: .; length: 17; CDR3: CASSSPRQGKYYNEQFF; DNA: TGTGCCAGCAGCTCCCCCCGGCAGGGCAAATACTACAATGAGCAGTTCTTC
V: TRBV28; J: TRBJ2-3; size: .; D: TRBD2; length: 12; CDR3: CASSSSGSTQYF; DNA: TGTGCCAGCAGTTCCAGCGGGAGTACGCAGTATTTT
V: TRBV7-2; J: TRBJ2-3; size: few; D: .; length: 15; CDR3: CASSAVRGEGDTQYF; DNA: TGTGCCAGCAGCGCCGTTAGGGGAGAGGGGGATACGCAGTATTTT
V: TRBV20-1; J: TRBJ1-2; size: .; D: .; length: 11; CDR3: CSARTAYGYTF; DNA: TGCAGTGCTCGGACAGCCTATGGCTACACCTTC
V: TRBV7-2; J: TRBJ2-1; size: .; D: TRBD1; length: 15; CDR3: CASSPGTGLSIEQFF; DNA: TGTGCCAGCAGCCCCGGGACAGGGCTATCGATTGAGCAGTTCTTC
V: TRBV5-1; J: TRBJ2-4; size: .; D: .; length: 16; CDR3: CASSTGQTLAKNIQYF; DNA: TGCGCCAGCAGCACGGGACAAACCCTAGCCAAAAACATTCAGTACTTC
V: TRBV10-3; J: TRBJ2-7; size: .; D: .; length: 15; CDR3: CAISESGAGPYEQYF; DNA: TGTGCCATCAGTGAGTCTGGTGCGGGACCTTACGAGCAGTACTTC
V: TRBV7-9; J: TRBJ2-2; size: few; D: .; length: 14; CDR3: CASSRKQGTGELFF; DNA: TGTGCCAGCAGCCGCAAACAGGGCACCGGGGAGCTGTTTTTT
V: TRBV29-1; J: TRBJ2-4; size: many; D: .; length: 15; CDR3: CSVEDLGATKNIQYF; DNA: TGCAGCGTTGAAGATCTTGGGGCAACCAAAAACATTCAGTACTTC
V: TRBV7-8; J: TRBJ2-5; size: few; D: .; length: 15; CDR3: CASSLAGRTEETQYF; DNA: TGTGCCAGCAGCTTAGCGGGCAGGACAGAAGAGACCCAGTACTTC
V: TRBV7-2; J: TRBJ1-4; size: few; D: .; length: 14; CDR3: CASSLNNRGEKLFF; DNA: TGTGCCAGCAGCCTAAATAATCGGGGAGAAAAACTGTTTTTT
V: TRBV5-6; J: TRBJ2-3; size: .; D: .; length: 12; CDR3: CASSSGPDTQYF; DNA: TGTGCCAGCAGTTCAGGTCCGGATACGCAGTATTTT
V: TRBV29-1; J: TRBJ1-1; size: few; D: .; length: 13; CDR3: CSVGRGIGTEAFF; DNA: TGCAGCGTGGGGAGGGGTATCGGGACTGAAGCTTTCTTT
V: TRBV4-2; J: TRBJ2-3; size: few; D: TRBD2; length: 14; CDR3: CASRPSGGSDTQYF; DNA: TGTGCCAGCAGGCCGAGCGGGGGTTCAGATACGCAGTATTTT
V: TRBV28; J: TRBJ1-4; size: .; D: TRBD1; length: 14; CDR3: CATRQTRGDEKLFF; DNA: TGTGCCACCAGACAGACCAGGGGGGATGAAAAACTGTTTTTT
V: TRBV5-1; J: TRBJ2-3; size: .; D: .; length: 16; CDR3: CASSLVGSGSTDTQYF; DNA: TGCGCCAGCAGCTTGGTGGGTAGCGGCAGCACAGATACGCAGTATTTT
V: TRBV7-6; J: TRBJ2-5; size: .; D: TRBD2; length: 16; CDR3: CASSRKREGFRVTQYF; DNA: TGTGCCAGCAGCCGAAAACGGGAGGGGTTTAGGGTGACCCAGTACTTC
V: TRBV28; J: TRBJ1-2; size: few; D: .; length: 14; CDR3: CASSFGDIALGYTF; DNA: TGTGCCAGCAGTTTCGGTGACATAGCCTTAGGCTACACCTTC
V: TRBV6-1; J: TRBJ2-7; size: few; D: TRBD1; length: 14; CDR3: CASSEGTGGAEQYF; DNA: TGTGCCAGCAGTGAAGGGACAGGGGGGGCCGAGCAGTACTTC
V: TRBV7-9; J: TRBJ1-2; size: .; D: .; length: 12; CDR3: CASSVTQDSYTF; DNA: TGTGCCAGCAGCGTAACACAAGATAGCTACACCTTC
V: TRBV7-9; J: TRBJ2-1; size: few; D: .; length: 17; CDR3: CASSLPPGGNPYNEQFF; DNA: TGTGCCAGCAGCTTACCGCCGGGGGGCAACCCCTACAATGAGCAGTTCTTC
V: TRBV6-2/TRBV6-3; J: TRBJ2-7; size: few; D: TRBD2; length: 17; CDR3: CASSYLKRTSGGAEQYF; DNA: TGTGCCAGCAGTTACCTGAAAAGGACTAGCGGTGGTGCGGAGCAGTACTTC
V: TRBV15; J: TRBJ1-4; size: .; D: TRBD1; length: 13; CDR3: CATSTGTGQKLFF; DNA: TGTGCCACCAGCACCGGGACAGGCCAAAAACTGTTTTTT
V: TRBV12-3/TRBV12-4; J: TRBJ1-2; size: .; D: TRBD1; length: 12; CDR3: CASSRDRGFYTF; DNA: TGTGCCAGCAGCCGGGACAGGGGTTTCTACACCTTC
V: TRBV29-1; J: TRBJ2-3; size: .; D: .; length: 14; CDR3: CSVELWTSTDTQYF; DNA: TGCAGCGTTGAATTATGGACTAGCACAGATACGCAGTATTTT
V: TRBV29-1; J: TRBJ2-3; size: once; D: TRBD2; length: 18; CDR3: CSVEDWGSGGSSTDTQYF; DNA: TGCAGCGTTGAAGATTGGGGTAGCGGGGGCTCTAGCACAGATACGCAGTACTTT
V: TRBV28; J: TRBJ1-1; size: .; D: .; length: 12; CDR3: CASRVGSTEAFF; DNA: TGTGCCAGTAGAGTGGGCAGCACTGAAGCTTTCTTT
V: TRBV6-1; J: TRBJ2-7; size: .; D: TRBD2; length: 15; CDR3: CASSRGTSGTYEQYF; DNA: TGTGCCAGCAGTAGGGGGACTAGCGGAACCTACGAGCAGTACTTC
V: TRBV6-6; J: TRBJ2-1; size: .; D: .; length: 14; CDR3: CASSSWGGGESWPF; DNA: TGTGCCAGCAGTTCCTGGGGTGGGGGAGAGTCCTGGCCCTTC
V: TRBV4-2; J: TRBJ2-5; size: many; D: TRBD2; length: 16; CDR3: CASSPERGGYQETQYF; DNA: TGTGCCAGCAGCCCTGAGCGGGGGGGGTACCAAGAGACCCAGTACTTC
V: TRBV2; J: TRBJ2-1; size: .; D: TRBD2; length: 13; CDR3: CARAASGHNEQFF; DNA: TGTGCCAGAGCGGCTAGCGGGCATAATGAGCAGTTCTTC